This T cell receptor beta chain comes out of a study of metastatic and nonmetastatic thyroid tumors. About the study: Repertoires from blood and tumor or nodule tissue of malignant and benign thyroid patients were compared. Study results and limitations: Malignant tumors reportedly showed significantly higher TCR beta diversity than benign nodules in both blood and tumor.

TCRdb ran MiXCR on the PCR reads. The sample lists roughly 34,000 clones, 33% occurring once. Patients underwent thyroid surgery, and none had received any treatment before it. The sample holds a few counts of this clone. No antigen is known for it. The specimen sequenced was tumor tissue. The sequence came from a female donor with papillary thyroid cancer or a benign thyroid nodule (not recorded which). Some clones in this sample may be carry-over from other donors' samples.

The CDR3: CASTPLGIGPRRGTQYF. The CDR3 DNA sequence: TGTGCCAGCACCCCCCTGGGGATCGGGCCAAGGCGTGGGACCCAGTACTTC. The V gene is TRBV6-1, the J gene TRBJ2-5; D unresolved. Trimming cost V 7 bases and J 7 bases, with 28 bases left between them. Germline V gene lookup returns CDR1 MNHNS and CDR2 SASEGT. The CDR3 spans 17 residues.